This T cell receptor beta chain originates from a study of cytomegalovirus exposure and HLA in healthy donors. The PCR had 60 Vbeta and 13 Jbeta primers. Original handling: Around 80 million unique TCR beta chains, roughly 11 million of them shared, were counted by a later analysis. Generated by immunoSEQ multiplex PCR, the TCRdb table keeps only in-frame clones and is missing some. V and J calls and clone size come straight from that table; D and trimming were deduced from the DNA. Of roughly 160,000 clones detected, over 80% appear once; the ten largest clones hold roughly 1.2%. With regard to this clone: Its antigen is unknown.

Study observations and caveats: With high specificity and sensitivity, the classifier reportedly diagnosed cytomegalovirus status. Later analysis associated a missense DCLRE1C variant with TCR beta V- and J-gene trimming. Reportedly, a later analysis found an Asian-associated ancestry cluster had fewer N-insertions than the approximately 640-donor mean.

The germline V and J ends were trimmed by 2 bases and 2 bases, with 13 bases remaining between them. Germline V gives CDR1 SNHLY, CDR2 FYNNEI. The CDR3 extends over 16 amino acids. V is TRBV2 and J is TRBJ2-1, with a possible D match to TRBD1 (6 bases). The sequencing sample was made of PBMCs. This sequence was found in a boy aged 2 to 10 in good health and CMV-seronegative. As DNA, the CDR3 is TGTGCCAGCAGTGAATCCCTCAGGGGTCCCTACAATGAGCAGTTCTTC. Amino acid sequence: CASSESLRGPYNEQFF. The variable domain in full, completed from reference TRBV2 and TRBJ2-1, reads EPEVTQTPSHQVTQMGQEVILRCVPISNHLYFYWYRQILGQKVEFLVSFYNNEISEKSEIFDDQFSVERPDGSNFTLKIRSTKLEDSAMYFCASSESLRGPYNEQFFGPGTRLTVL.